This T cell receptor beta chain was identified in a study of cytomegalovirus exposure and HLA in healthy donors. Findings and caveats of the study: Later, TCR association rates were found to vary by HLA locus, highest for DRB1 and lowest for HLA-C.

For this clone: Its matching antigen is unknown.

This CDR3 is 15 amino acids long. Germline-derived CDR1 and CDR2 are MRHNA and SNTAGT. PCR primers comprised 60 Vbeta and 13 Jbeta primers. Methods used by the authors: Unique TCR beta chains numbered approximately 80 million in a later analysis, with roughly 11 million shared. TCRdb's copy holds only in-frame clones and misses some; the assay was immunoSEQ multiplex PCR. From that table come the V and J calls and clone size; the DNA was used to work out D and trimming. The repertoire has 100,000 to 150,000 clones, roughly 80% of them found once; the top ten carry roughly 5.9%. This clonotype was sampled from a woman between 40 and 55 years old in good health and CMV-seronegative. The source material was PBMCs. The chain uses TRBV6-4 and TRBJ2-1; a possible D gene is TRBD2 (6 bases). This chain's CDR3 is CDIAERLISYNEQFF. As DNA, the CDR3 is TGTGATATAGCGGAAAGGCTCATCTCCTACAATGAGCAGTTCTTC.